These T cell receptor beta chains were read from a single sample in a study of beta chain features in type 1 diabetes. Sequencing used immunoSEQ multiplex PCR; TCRdb keeps in-frame clones, though not all of them. The sample carries approximately 260,000 clones, about 24% recorded once. The sequenced sample was naive CD4+ T cells from blood. The receptor set was obtained from a young woman with type 1 diabetes. The CDR3 runs from the conserved cysteine through the conserved F or W. The D gene is left open where the match is weak. The size of a clone is reported for some rows only, either as once, few or many, or as a class for expanded clones.

TRBJ2-3	14	TRBD1	few	TRBV9	CASSVDRGTDTQYF	TGTGCCAGCAGCGTTGACAGGGGCACAGATACGCAGTATTTT
TRBJ1-5	13	NA	NA	TRBV18	CASSPNERQPQHF	TGTGCCAGCTCACCAAATGAGAGGCAGCCCCAGCATTTT
TRBJ1-1	15	NA	NA	TRBV5-6	CASSLASQLGLEAFF	TGTGCCAGCAGCTTGGCCAGCCAATTGGGGCTTGAAGCTTTCTTT
TRBJ1-4	14	TRBD1	few	TRBV5-1	CASSVDRGGEKLFF	TGCGCCAGCAGCGTCGACAGGGGAGGTGAAAAACTGTTTTTT
TRBJ1-2	11	NA	NA	TRBV29-1	CSERTDHGYTF	TGCAGCGAGCGCACGGATCATGGCTACACCTTC
TRBJ2-1	17	TRBD2	few	TRBV7-2	CASSTASGRFSYNEQFF	TGTGCCTCTAGTACGGCTAGCGGGAGGTTCTCCTACAATGAGCAGTTCTTC
TRBJ2-3	14	TRBD2	few	TRBV9	CASSPRLAGGPRYF	TGTGCCAGCAGCCCACGACTAGCGGGAGGGCCGCGGTATTTT
TRBJ2-5	14	TRBD2	NA	TRBV5-1	CASSLTSGKETQYF	TGCGCCAGCAGCTTGACTAGCGGGAAAGAGACCCAGTACTTC
TRBJ2-5	16	TRBD2	few	TRBV5-1	CASSLVGSGNQETQYF	TGCGCCAGCAGCTTGGTGGGTAGCGGGAACCAAGAGACCCAGTACTTC
TRBJ2-3	14	TRBD2	once	TRBV6-5	CATQREYGTDTQYF	TGTGCCACCCAGCGGGAGTATGGCACAGATACGCAGTATTTT
TRBJ2-7	15	TRBD1	NA	TRBV5-4	CASSPGTGAPYEQYF	TGTGCCAGCAGCCCGGGGACAGGGGCCCCCTACGAGCAGTACTTC
TRBJ1-4	12	NA	few	TRBV29-1	CSVEERNEKLFF	TGCAGCGTTGAGGAGAGGAATGAAAAACTGTTTTTT
TRBJ1-3	12	NA	NA	TRBV30	CAWGSLGNTIYF	TGTGCCTGGGGGAGTCTCGGAAACACCATATATTTT
TRBJ1-1	15	TRBD1	few	TRBV19	CASMPPDRLNTEAFF	TGTGCCAGTATGCCGCCGGACAGGCTTAACACTGAAGCTTTCTTT
TRBJ2-1	15	NA	NA	TRBV6-5	CASSQSGRSYNEQFF	TGTGCCAGCAGCCAGAGCGGGCGATCCTACAATGAGCAGTTCTTC
TRBJ1-2	11	NA	few	TRBV30	CAEKANYGYTF	TGTGCGGAGAAAGCTAACTATGGCTACACCTTC
TRBJ2-1	14	TRBD1	NA	TRBV6-6	CASSRDSLYNEQFF	TGTGCCAGCAGTCGGGACAGCCTCTACAATGAGCAGTTCTTC
TRBJ2-2	13	NA	few	TRBV9	CASSVEGVGELFF	TGTGCCAGCAGCGTAGAAGGGGTTGGGGAGCTGTTTTTT
TRBJ2-1	18	NA	NA	TRBV29-1	CSVLAGTLVQFSYNEQFF	TGCAGCGTCCTCGCCGGGACTCTGGTTCAGTTCTCCTACAATGAGCAGTTCTTC
TRBJ2-7	13	TRBD2	few	TRBV29-1	CSVAGRVSYEQYF	TGCAGCGTTGCCGGGAGGGTCTCCTACGAGCAGTACTTC